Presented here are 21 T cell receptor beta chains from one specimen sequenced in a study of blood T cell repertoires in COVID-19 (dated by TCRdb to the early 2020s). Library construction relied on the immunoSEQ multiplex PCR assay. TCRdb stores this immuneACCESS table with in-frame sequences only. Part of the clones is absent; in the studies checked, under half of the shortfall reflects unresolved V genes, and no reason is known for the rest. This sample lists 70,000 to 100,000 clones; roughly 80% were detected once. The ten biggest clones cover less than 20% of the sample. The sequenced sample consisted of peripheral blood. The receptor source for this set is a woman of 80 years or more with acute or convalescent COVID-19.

The CDR3 region has the DNA TGTGCCACGTCCACAGGGTCGGATAATGAAAAACTGTTTTTT. This gives the protein CATSTGSDNEKLFF. The chain couples TRBV15 to TRBJ1-4, with D perhaps matching TRBD1 (6 bases). Germline V gene lookup returns CDR1 LNHNV and CDR2 YYDKDF (reference sequence). The CDR3 consists of 14 residues. V lost 9 bases and J 4 bases, leaving 15 bases between the germline ends.

CDR3: CASSKGPDRDILSGPQHF. The DNA of the CDR3 is TGTGCCAGCAGTAAGGGGCCTGACCGGGACATCTTATCTGGGCCCCAGCATTTT. The rearrangement links TRBV6-2 or TRBV6-3 to TRBJ1-5; D might be TRBD1 (6 bases). This CDR3 has 18 amino acids. V lost 5 bases and J 9 bases, leaving 29 bases between the germline ends. Germline V gene sequence: CDR1 MNHEY, CDR2 SVGEGT.

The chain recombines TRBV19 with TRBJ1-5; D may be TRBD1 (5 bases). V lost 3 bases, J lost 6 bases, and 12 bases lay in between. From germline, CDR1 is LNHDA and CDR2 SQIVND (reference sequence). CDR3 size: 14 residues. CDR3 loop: CASSMGRVAQPQHF. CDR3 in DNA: TGTGCCAGTAGTATGGGCAGGGTCGCTCAGCCCCAGCATTTT.

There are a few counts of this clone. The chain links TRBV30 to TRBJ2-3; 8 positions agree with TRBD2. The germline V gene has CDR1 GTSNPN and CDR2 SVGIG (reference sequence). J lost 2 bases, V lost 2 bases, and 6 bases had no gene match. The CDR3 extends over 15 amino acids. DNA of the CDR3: TGTGCCTGGAGTCAACTAGCGGTGAACACAGATACGCAGTATTTT. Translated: CAWSQLAVNTDTQYF.

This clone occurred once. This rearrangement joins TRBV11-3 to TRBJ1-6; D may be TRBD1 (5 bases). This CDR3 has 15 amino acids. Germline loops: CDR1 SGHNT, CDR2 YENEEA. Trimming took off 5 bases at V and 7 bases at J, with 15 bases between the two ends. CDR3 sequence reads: CASSLRQNPNSPLHF. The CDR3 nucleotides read TGTGCCAGCAGCCTCCGACAGAATCCAAATTCACCCCTCCACTTT.

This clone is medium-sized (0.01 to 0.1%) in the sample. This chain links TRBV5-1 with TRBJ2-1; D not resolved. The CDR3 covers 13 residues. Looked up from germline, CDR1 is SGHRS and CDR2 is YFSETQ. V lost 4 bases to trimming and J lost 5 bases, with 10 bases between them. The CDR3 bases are TGCGCCAGCAGCCTTAACAGCAACAATGAGCAGTTCTTC. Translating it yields CASSLNSNNEQFF.

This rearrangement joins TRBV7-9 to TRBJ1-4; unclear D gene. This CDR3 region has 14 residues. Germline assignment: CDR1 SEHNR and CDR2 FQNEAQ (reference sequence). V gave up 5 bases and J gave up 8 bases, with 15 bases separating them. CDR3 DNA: TGTGCCAGCAGCCCTAGGGAGCGGGCGGAAAAACTGTTTTTT. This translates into CASSPRERAEKLFF.

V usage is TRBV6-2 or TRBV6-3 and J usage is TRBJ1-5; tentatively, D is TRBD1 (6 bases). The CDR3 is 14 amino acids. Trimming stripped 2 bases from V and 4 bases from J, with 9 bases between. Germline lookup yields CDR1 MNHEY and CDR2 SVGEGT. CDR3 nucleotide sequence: TGTGCCAGCAGTTACAACAGGGAAAATCAGCCCCAGCATTTT. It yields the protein CASSYNRENQPQHF.

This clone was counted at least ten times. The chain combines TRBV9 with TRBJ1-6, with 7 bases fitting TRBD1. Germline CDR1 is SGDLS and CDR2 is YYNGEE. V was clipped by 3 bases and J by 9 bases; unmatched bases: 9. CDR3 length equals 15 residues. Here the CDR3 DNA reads TGTGCCAGCAGCGCAGGGGACAGCGGGGGTTCACCCCTCCACTTT. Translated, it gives CASSAGDSGGSPLHF.

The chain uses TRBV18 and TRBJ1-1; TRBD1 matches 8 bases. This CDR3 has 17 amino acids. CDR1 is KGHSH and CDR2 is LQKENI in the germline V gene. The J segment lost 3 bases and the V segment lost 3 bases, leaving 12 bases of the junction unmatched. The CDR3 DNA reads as TGTGCCAGCTCACCCCCTGGACAGGGTCTCGGGGACACTGAAGCTTTCTTT. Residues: CASSPPGQGLGDTEAFF.

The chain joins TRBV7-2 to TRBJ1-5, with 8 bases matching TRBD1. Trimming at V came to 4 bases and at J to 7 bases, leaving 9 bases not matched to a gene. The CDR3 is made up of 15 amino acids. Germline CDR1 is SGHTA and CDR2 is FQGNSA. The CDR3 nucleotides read TGTGCCAGCAGCTCCCAGGACAGGGTAGGACAGCCCCAGCATTTT. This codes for CASSSQDRVGQPQHF. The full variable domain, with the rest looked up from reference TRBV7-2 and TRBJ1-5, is GAGVSQSPSNKVTEKGKDVELRCDPISGHTALYWYRQSLGQGLEFLIYFQGNSAPDKSGLPSDRFSAERTGGSVSTLTIQRTQQEDSAVYLCASSSQDRVGQPQHFGDGTRLSIL.

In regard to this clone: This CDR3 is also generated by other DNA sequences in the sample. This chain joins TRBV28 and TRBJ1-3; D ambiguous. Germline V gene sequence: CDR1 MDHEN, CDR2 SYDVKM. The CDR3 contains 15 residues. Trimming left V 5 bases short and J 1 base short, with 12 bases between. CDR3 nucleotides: TGTGCCAGCAGTCTGGGAGGGAGTTCTGGAAACACCATATATTTT. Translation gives CASSLGGSSGNTIYF. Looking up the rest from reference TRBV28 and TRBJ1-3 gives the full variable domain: DVKVTQSSRYLVKRTGEKVFLECVQDMDHENMFWYRQDPGLGLRLIYFSYDVKMKEKGDIPEGYSVSREKKERFSLILESASTNQTSMYLCASSLGGSSGNTIYFGEGSWLTVV.

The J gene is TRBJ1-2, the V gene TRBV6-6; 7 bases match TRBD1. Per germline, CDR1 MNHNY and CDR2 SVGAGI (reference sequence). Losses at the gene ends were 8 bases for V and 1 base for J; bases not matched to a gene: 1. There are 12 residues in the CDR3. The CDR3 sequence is CASGQDNYGYTF. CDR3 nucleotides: TGTGCCAGCGGACAGGATAACTATGGCTACACCTTC.

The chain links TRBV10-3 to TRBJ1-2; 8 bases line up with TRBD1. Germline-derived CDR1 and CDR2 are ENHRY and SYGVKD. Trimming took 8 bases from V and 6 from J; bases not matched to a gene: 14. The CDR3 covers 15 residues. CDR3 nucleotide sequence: TGTGCCATCGGAGTACTGCAGGGGGCTGCGAATGGCTACACCTTC. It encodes CAIGVLQGAANGYTF.

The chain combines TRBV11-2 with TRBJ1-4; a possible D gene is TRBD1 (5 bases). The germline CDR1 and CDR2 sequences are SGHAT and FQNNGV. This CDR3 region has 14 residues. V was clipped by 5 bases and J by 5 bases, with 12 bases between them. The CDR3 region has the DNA TGTGCCAGCAGCGGGCGGGGGAGGAATGAAAAACTGTTTTTT. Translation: CASSGRGRNEKLFF.

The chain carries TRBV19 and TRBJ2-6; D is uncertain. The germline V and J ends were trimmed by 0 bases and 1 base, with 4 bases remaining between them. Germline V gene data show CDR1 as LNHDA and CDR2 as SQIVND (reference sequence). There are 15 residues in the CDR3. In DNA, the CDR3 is TGTGCCAGTAGTATAGAGAGGTCTGGGGCCAACGTCCTGACTTTC. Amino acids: CASSIERSGANVLTF.

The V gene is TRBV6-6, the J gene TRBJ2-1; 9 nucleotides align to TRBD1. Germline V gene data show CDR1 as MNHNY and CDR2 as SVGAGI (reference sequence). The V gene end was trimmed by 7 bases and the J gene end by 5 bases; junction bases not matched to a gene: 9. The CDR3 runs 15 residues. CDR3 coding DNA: TGTGCCAGCAACCCGGGACAGGGAGGACACAATGAGCAGTTCTTC. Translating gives CASNPGQGGHNEQFF.

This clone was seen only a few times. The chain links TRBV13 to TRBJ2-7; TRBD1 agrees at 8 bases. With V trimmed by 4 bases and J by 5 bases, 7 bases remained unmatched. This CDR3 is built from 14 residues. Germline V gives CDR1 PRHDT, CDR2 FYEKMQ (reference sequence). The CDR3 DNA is TGTGCCAGCAGCTCCCGGACAGGGATGCACGAGCAGTACTTC. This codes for CASSSRTGMHEQYF.

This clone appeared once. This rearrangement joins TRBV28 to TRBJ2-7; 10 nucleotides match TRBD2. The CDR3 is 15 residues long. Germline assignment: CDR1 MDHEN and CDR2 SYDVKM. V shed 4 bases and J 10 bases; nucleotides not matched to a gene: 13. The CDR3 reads CASSSLAGAESVQYF. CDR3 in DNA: TGTGCCAGCAGTTCTCTAGCGGGAGCAGAGTCTGTCCAGTACTTC. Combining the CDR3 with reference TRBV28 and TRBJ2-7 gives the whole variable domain DVKVTQSSRYLVKRTGEKVFLECVQDMDHENMFWYRQDPGLGLRLIYFSYDVKMKEKGDIPEGYSVSREKKERFSLILESASTNQTSMYLCASSSLAGAESVQYFGPGTRLTVT.

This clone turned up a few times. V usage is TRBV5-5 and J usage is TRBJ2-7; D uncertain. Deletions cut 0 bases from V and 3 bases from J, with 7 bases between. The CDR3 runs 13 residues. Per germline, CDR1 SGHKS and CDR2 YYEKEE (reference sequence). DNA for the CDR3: TGTGCCAGCAGCTTGGGCAGAAACTACGAGCAGTACTTC. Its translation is CASSLGRNYEQYF.

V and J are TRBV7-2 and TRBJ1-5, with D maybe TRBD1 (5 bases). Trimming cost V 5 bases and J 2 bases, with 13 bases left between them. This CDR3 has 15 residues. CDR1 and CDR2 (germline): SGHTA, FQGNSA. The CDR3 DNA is TGTGCCAGCAGCCCCAGGCGGGGGGGCAATCAGCCCCAGCATTTT. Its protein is CASSPRRGGNQPQHF.